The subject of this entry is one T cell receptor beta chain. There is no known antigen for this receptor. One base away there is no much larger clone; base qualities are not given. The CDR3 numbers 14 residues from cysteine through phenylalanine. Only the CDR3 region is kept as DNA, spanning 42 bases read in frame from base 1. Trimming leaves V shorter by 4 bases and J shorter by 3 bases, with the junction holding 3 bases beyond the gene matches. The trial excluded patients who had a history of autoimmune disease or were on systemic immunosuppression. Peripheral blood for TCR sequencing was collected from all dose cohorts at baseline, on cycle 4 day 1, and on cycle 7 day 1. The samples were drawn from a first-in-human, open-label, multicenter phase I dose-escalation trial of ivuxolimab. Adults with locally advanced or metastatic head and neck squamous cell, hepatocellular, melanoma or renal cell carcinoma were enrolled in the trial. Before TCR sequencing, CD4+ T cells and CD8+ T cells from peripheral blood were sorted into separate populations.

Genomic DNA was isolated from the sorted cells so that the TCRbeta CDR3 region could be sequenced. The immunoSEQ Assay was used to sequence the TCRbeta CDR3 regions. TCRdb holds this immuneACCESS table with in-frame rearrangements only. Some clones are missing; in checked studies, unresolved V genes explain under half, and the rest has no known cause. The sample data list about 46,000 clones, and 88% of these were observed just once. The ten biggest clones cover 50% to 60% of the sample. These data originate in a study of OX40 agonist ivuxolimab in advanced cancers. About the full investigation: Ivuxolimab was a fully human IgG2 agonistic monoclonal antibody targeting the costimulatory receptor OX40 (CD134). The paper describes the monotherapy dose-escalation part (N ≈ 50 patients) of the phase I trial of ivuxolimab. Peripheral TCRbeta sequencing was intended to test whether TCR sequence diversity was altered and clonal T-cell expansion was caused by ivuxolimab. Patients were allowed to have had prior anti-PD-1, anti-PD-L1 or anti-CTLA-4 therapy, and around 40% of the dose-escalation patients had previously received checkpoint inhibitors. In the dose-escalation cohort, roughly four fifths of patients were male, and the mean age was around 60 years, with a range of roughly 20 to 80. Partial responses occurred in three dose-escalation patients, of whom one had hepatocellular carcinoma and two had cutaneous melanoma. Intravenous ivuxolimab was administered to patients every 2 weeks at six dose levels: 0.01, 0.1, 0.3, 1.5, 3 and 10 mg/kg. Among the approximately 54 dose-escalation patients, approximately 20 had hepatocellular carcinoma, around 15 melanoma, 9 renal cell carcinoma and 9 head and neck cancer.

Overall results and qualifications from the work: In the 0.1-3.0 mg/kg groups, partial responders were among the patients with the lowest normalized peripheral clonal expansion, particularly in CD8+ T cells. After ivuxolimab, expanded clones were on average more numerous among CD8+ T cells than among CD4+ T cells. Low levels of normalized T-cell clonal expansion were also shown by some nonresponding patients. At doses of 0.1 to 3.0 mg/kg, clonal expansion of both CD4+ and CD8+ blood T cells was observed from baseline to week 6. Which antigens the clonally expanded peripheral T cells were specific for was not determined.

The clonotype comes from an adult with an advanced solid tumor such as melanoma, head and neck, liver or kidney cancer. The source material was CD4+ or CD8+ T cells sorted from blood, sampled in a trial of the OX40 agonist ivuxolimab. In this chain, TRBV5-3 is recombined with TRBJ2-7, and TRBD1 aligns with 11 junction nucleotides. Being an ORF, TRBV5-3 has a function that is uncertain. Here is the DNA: TGTGCCAGAAGCCGGGACAGGGGGGGCTACGAGCAGTACTTC. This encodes CARSRDRGGYEQYF.